This entry lists 14 T cell receptor beta chains sequenced from one sample in a study of T cell changes during pregnancy in multiple sclerosis. Sequencing used immunoSEQ multiplex PCR; TCRdb keeps in-frame clones, though not all of them. The sample holds about 46,000 clones, about 94% seen once. Sequencing used CD8+ T cells from peripheral blood mononuclear cells, obtained after pregnancy. These receptors were obtained from a female donor with multiple sclerosis, enrolled in a pregnancy study.

The rearrangement uses TRBV7-2 and TRBJ1-1; tentative D call: TRBD1 (6 bases). The V gene's germline CDR1 is SGHTA and CDR2 FQGNSA. The CDR3 is 14 amino acids. V was cut by 3 bases and J by 4 bases, with 12 bases left in between. The DNA for the CDR3 is TGTGCCAGCAGCTTGGGGGGGCCGGGCACTGAAGCTTTCTTT. This translates into CASSLGGPGTEAFF. The entire variable domain, with the rest obtained from reference TRBV7-2 and TRBJ1-1, is as follows: GAGVSQSPSNKVTEKGKDVELRCDPISGHTALYWYRQSLGQGLEFLIYFQGNSAPDKSGLPSDRFSAERTGGSVSTLTIQRTQQEDSAVYLCASSLGGPGTEAFFGQGTRLTVV.

The chain couples TRBV28 to TRBJ2-2, with 9 nucleotides matching TRBD2. The J segment lost 4 bases and the V segment lost 5 bases, leaving 17 bases of the junction unmatched. CDR3 length: 19 residues. Germline CDR1 MDHEN, CDR2 SYDVKM. The CDR3 DNA reads as TGTGCCAGCAGTACCCGGGTAGCGGGAGCGCTTTATAGCACCGGGGAGCTGTTTTTT. It specifies CASSTRVAGALYSTGELFF.

The table lists this clone with a count of one. The chain combines TRBV19 with TRBJ1-5; D remains ambiguous. The ends were cut back, 7 bases at V and 1 base at J, with 17 bases in the middle. Germline V gene data show CDR1 as LNHDA and CDR2 as SQIVND (reference sequence). The CDR3 sequence is 16 residues long. The CDR3: CASTPSGYGSNQPQHF. The CDR3 DNA reads TGTGCCAGTACTCCTTCCGGTTACGGGAGCAATCAGCCCCAGCATTTT.

Here the CDR3 DNA reads TGTGCCAGCAGCTTATTCGGGGTTGGGACTGAAGCTTTCTTT. Protein: CASSLFGVGTEAFF. The chain recombines TRBV11-2 with TRBJ1-1; D gene unclear. Germline V gene lookup returns CDR1 SGHAT and CDR2 FQNNGV. The V and J ends lost 2 bases and 5 bases respectively, with 12 bases between them. The CDR3 contains 14 residues. Variable domain in full (rest from reference TRBV11-2 and TRBJ1-1): EAGVAQSPRYKIIEKRQSVAFWCNPISGHATLYWYQQILGQGPKLLIQFQNNGVVDDSQLPKDRFSAERLKGVDSTLKIQPAKLEDSAVYLCASSLFGVGTEAFFGQGTRLTVV.

This chain joins TRBV29-1 and TRBJ2-1; TRBD2 matches 10 bases. There are 14 residues in the CDR3. Per the germline V gene, CDR1 is SQVTM and CDR2 is ANQGSEA. J was trimmed by 4 bases and V by 5 bases; bases with no gene match: 5. CDR3 DNA: TGCAGCGTTCCTACTAGCGGGGATTACAATGAGCAGTTCTTC. The encoded protein is CSVPTSGDYNEQFF.

The chain recombines TRBV2 with TRBJ1-6; D is uncertain. This CDR3 spans 16 amino acids. Germline-derived CDR1 and CDR2 are SNHLY and FYNNEI. Between the trimmed V and J ends, which lost 4 bases and 0 bases, there was a span of 10 bases. The chain's CDR3 is CASSGAGSSYNSPLHF. DNA for the CDR3: TGTGCCAGCAGTGGGGCGGGGAGCTCCTATAATTCACCCCTCCACTTT.

This chain links TRBV2 with TRBJ1-2, with TRBD1 identical over 7 bases. V lost 3 bases and J lost 6; bases outside the gene matches: 19. This CDR3 region has 18 residues. From germline, CDR1 is SNHLY and CDR2 FYNNEI. CDR3 sequence reads: CASSDRPLRRQGSDGYTF. CDR3 DNA: TGTGCCAGCAGTGACCGGCCCCTACGACGACAGGGATCCGATGGCTACACCTTC.

The chain joins TRBV7-8 to TRBJ2-1, with 10 bases aligning to TRBD2. The length of the CDR3 is 15 residues. Germline assignment: CDR1 SGHVS and CDR2 FQNEAQ. The V and J ends lost 3 bases and 7 bases, in that order; junction bases with no gene match: 6. The CDR3 region has the DNA TGTGCCAGCAGCTTCCTAGCGGGGGCTATGAATGAGCAGTTCTTC. Its protein product is CASSFLAGAMNEQFF.

The chain carries TRBV6-1 and TRBJ1-3; D remains ambiguous. The CDR3 runs 15 residues. Trimming pared 3 bases from V and 0 bases from J, leaving 9 bases between. CDR1 is MNHNS and CDR2 is SASEGT in the germline V gene. The CDR3 here is CASSETTDSGNTIYF. CDR3 in DNA: TGTGCCAGCAGTGAGACTACTGACTCTGGAAACACCATATATTTT.

The chain is built from TRBV7-6 and TRBJ1-2; D is perhaps TRBD1 (5 bases). The CDR3 totals 17 residues. The ends were cut back, 10 bases at V and 1 base at J, with 25 bases in the middle. Germline CDR1 reads SGHVS; CDR2 reads FNYEAQ. DNA for the CDR3: TGTGCCAACCCGCTCGCGGCAGCCATACAGGTTAACTATGGCTACACCTTC. It codes for CANPLAAAIQVNYGYTF. The whole variable domain, remainder taken from reference TRBV7-6 and TRBJ1-2, is GAGVSQSPRYKVTKRGQDVALRCDPISGHVSLYWYRQALGQGPEFLTYFNYEAQQDKSGLPNDRFSAERPEGSISTLTIQRTEQRDSAMYRCANPLAAAIQVNYGYTFGSGTRLTVV.

The chain carries TRBV19 and TRBJ1-4; TRBD1 matches 8 bases. CDR3 length: 14 amino acids. J was trimmed by 7 bases and V by 5 bases; bases with no gene match: 6. The germline gives CDR1 LNHDA, CDR2 SQIVND (reference sequence). The CDR3 region is CASSPGGMVEKLFF. The CDR3 DNA reads TGTGCCAGTAGTCCAGGGGGCATGGTTGAAAAACTGTTTTTT. Full variable domain (outside the CDR3, taken from reference TRBV19 and TRBJ1-4): DGGITQSPKYLFRKEGQNVTLSCEQNLNHDAMYWYRQDPGQGLRLIYYSQIVNDFQKGDIAEGYSVSREKKESFPLTVTSAQKNPTAFYLCASSPGGMVEKLFFGSGTQLSVL.

The chain couples TRBV5-1 to TRBJ1-3, with D possibly being TRBD1 (6 bases). The length of the CDR3 is 15 residues. Trimming stripped 0 bases from V and 0 bases from J, with 7 bases between. Germline assignment: CDR1 SGHRS and CDR2 YFSETQ. The CDR3 DNA reads TGCGCCAGCAGCTTGGACAGGGCCTCTGGAAACACCATATATTTT. This encodes CASSLDRASGNTIYF.

The chain joins TRBV27 to TRBJ1-1; 7 nucleotides align to TRBD1. CDR3 length equals 11 residues. Germline lookup yields CDR1 MNHEY and CDR2 SMNVEV (reference sequence). Unmatched junction bases numbered 4, after V lost 11 bases and J lost 4 bases. The CDR3 here is CAARQGTEAFF. The CDR3 bases are TGTGCCGCCCGACAGGGCACTGAAGCTTTCTTT.

The rearrangement joins TRBV7-9 to TRBJ1-5; no reliable D call. This CDR3 contains 13 residues. Germline loops: CDR1 SEHNR, CDR2 FQNEAQ (reference sequence). The V gene lost 3 bases and the J gene lost 4 bases, with 7 bases spanning the gap. This CDR3 reads CASSFGGNQPQHF. CDR3 DNA sequence: TGTGCCAGCAGCTTCGGAGGGAATCAGCCCCAGCATTTT.